The clone carrying this TCR beta chain has only one observation. The data were obtained in a study of control samples from healthy donors and cancer patients. TCRdb's table, derived via immunoSEQ multiplex PCR, lists solely in-frame clones and lacks some. Of approximately 120,000 clones in the sample, around 92% were seen once. This clonotype was obtained from a man aged 80 or over with head and neck cancer. The sequencing input was PBMCs.

The CDR3 reads CASSRGELGNTIYF. As DNA, the CDR3 is TGTGCCAGCAGTCGGGGGGAGTTGGGAAACACCATATATTTT. The chain has TRBV6-6 and TRBJ1-3; a weak D match, TRBD1 (5 bases). With 5 bases removed from V and 4 bases from J, the gap between germline ends came to 12 bases. Germline V lookup: CDR1 MNHNY, CDR2 SVGAGI (reference sequence). The CDR3 loop spans 14 amino acids.